This T cell receptor beta chain was observed in a study of T cells in Graves' hyperthyroidism and ophthalmopathy. Concerning this clonotype: Its antigen is unidentified.

The CDR3 totals 14 residues. V dropped 6 bases and J dropped 5 bases, with 13 bases sitting between them. CDR1 and CDR2 (germline): SGHAT, FQNNGV. Amplification yielded TCR beta CDR3 regions, with RNA transcripts as the source. The TCR CDR3 first-round RT-PCR relied on the HTBI primer set. TCRdb re-derived calls from the multiplex PCR reads in MiXCR, one entry per CDR3 protein. Found here are some 510,000 distinct CDR3 sequences, 46% of them singletons; the top ten hold roughly 8.2%. Study outcomes and limitations: The model predicted ophthalmopathy a median around 6 months before onset. From stable hyperthyroidism, ophthalmopathy was set apart by a 13 V-J model.

The specimen sequenced was peripheral blood or thyroid tissue (not recorded which). This TCR was sampled from a woman aged 18 to 35 with Graves' hyperthyroidism. The rearrangement links TRBV11-2 to TRBJ2-2; D remains unclear. The CDR3 spells CASRRQGLTGELFF. The CDR3 DNA reads TGTGCCAGCAGACGTCAAGGGTTGACCGGGGAGCTGTTTTTT.